Listed below are T cell receptor beta chains from one sample, sequenced in a study of blood T cell repertoires in COVID-19. Using immunoSEQ multiplex PCR, the repertoire was profiled, and TCRdb retains in-frame clones only, with some absent. The sample yields 250,000 or so clones, about 87% seen once. The sample was PBMCs or T cells enriched from blood (not recorded which). Receptor source: a middle-aged woman who had been exposed to COVID-19. The CDR3 runs from the conserved cysteine through the conserved F or W. The order of the fields is D gene, J gene, V gene, clone size, CDR3 protein, CDR3 DNA. A D gene is named only where the DNA matches it firmly. Only part of the rows carry a size: once, few, many, or a class if the clone is expanded.

TRBD1 TRBJ1-1 TRBV28 NA CASRPRLTGGTEAFF TGTGCCAGCAGGCCACGACTCACAGGGGGCACTGAAGCTTTCTTT
NA TRBJ2-1 TRBV6-5 few CASSLRGSSYNEQFF TGTGCCAGCAGTCTTCGTGGCAGCTCCTACAATGAGCAGTTCTTC
NA TRBJ1-6 TRBV27 NA CASSFLGEGSPLHF TGTGCCAGCAGTTTTCTAGGAGAAGGCTCACCCCTCCACTTT
TRBD1 TRBJ1-5 TRBV10-3 NA CAISSWGQGDGSNQPQHF TGTGCCATCAGCTCTTGGGGGCAGGGGGACGGTAGCAATCAGCCCCAGCATTTT
TRBD2 TRBJ2-2 TRBV7-8 many CASSLIHVRLAVNTGELFF TGTGCCAGCAGCTTAATACACGTGAGACTAGCGGTGAACACCGGGGAGCTGTTTTTT
NA TRBJ1-3 TRBV5-8 NA CASSRGVHSGNTIYF TGTGCCAGCAGCCGTGGAGTTCACTCTGGAAACACCATATATTTT
NA TRBJ2-2 TRBV4-3 NA CASSQEKTLAVRTGELFF TGCGCCAGCAGCCAAGAAAAAACTTTAGCCGTTCGGACCGGGGAGCTGTTTTTT
NA TRBJ2-2 TRBV28 few CASGLALPGELFF TGTGCCAGCGGGCTGGCGTTACCCGGGGAGCTGTTTTTT
TRBD2 TRBJ2-4 TRBV5-4 NA CASSRGGDLAKNIQYF TGTGCCAGCAGCCGGGGAGGGGATCTAGCCAAAAACATTCAGTACTTC
TRBD1 TRBJ1-2 TRBV28 NA CASSSGTGALDYTF TGTGCCAGCAGTTCCGGGACAGGGGCCTTAGACTACACCTTC
NA TRBJ1-4 TRBV12-3/TRBV12-4 NA CASWGRRDEKLFF TGTGCCAGCTGGGGGCGTCGGGATGAAAAACTGTTTTTT
NA TRBJ2-1 TRBV11-2 NA CASSLEALTPNEQFF TGTGCCAGCAGCTTGGAGGCTCTCACCCCCAATGAGCAGTTCTTC
TRBD1 TRBJ2-7 TRBV7-2 NA CASSLVSGTGGFYEQYF TGTGCCAGCAGCTTAGTTTCCGGGACAGGAGGCTTCTACGAGCAGTACTTC
NA TRBJ2-5 TRBV5-4 NA CASSLEGHFGETQYF TGTGCCAGCAGCTTGGAGGGACATTTCGGAGAGACCCAGTACTTC
TRBD1 TRBJ1-2 TRBV11-2 once CASSFIRGRGGYTF TGTGCCAGCAGCTTTATAAGGGGGCGTGGTGGCTACACCTTC
NA TRBJ1-1 TRBV7-8 many CASSSYRVAGKDTEAFF TGTGCCAGCAGCTCGTACAGGGTGGCCGGGAAGGACACTGAAGCTTTCTTT
NA TRBJ2-5 TRBV14 once CASSQVKGPKTQYF TGTGCCAGCAGCCAAGTGAAGGGGCCGAAGACCCAGTACTTC
NA TRBJ2-4 TRBV30 NA CAWSGGLVINIQYF TGTGCCTGGAGTGGGGGACTCGTCATAAACATTCAGTACTTC
NA TRBJ1-1 TRBV10-3 few CAIRVGGLGNTEAFF TGTGCCATCAGAGTAGGGGGTCTGGGGAACACTGAAGCTTTCTTT
NA TRBJ1-3 TRBV12-5 NA CASFHGIHSGNTIYF TGTGCTAGTTTCCACGGGATCCACTCTGGAAACACCATATATTTT
NA TRBJ2-1 TRBV28 NA CASIHPGDNEQFF TGTGCCAGCATCCATCCCGGAGACAATGAGCAGTTCTTC
TRBD2 TRBJ2-1 TRBV19 NA CASSPGLAGGPGNEQFF TGTGCCAGTAGTCCTGGACTAGCGGGGGGCCCGGGTAATGAGCAGTTCTTC
TRBD2 TRBJ2-1 TRBV6-5 NA CATTLAGGLGEQFF TGTGCCACGACGCTAGCGGGAGGGCTAGGGGAGCAGTTCTTC
NA TRBJ2-5 TRBV21-1 NA CASSTRPGTGGRTQETQYF TGTGCCAGCAGCACCCGACCCGGGACAGGGGGTCGGACTCAAGAGACCCAGTACTTC
TRBD1 TRBJ1-2 TRBV7-2 NA CASSPRQGERNYGYTF TGTGCCAGCAGCCCCCGACAGGGAGAGAGAAACTATGGCTACACCTTC
TRBD1 TRBJ2-3 TRBV7-2 NA CASSQPGQGTDTQYF TGTGCCAGCAGCCAACCGGGACAGGGGACAGATACGCAGTATTTT
TRBD2 TRBJ2-1 TRBV6-5 NA CASSPLAGSYNEQFF TGTGCCAGCAGTCCTCTAGCGGGCAGCTACAATGAGCAGTTCTTC
NA TRBJ1-6 TRBV11-2 NA CASSQGSRSSYNSPLHF TGTGCCAGCAGCCAGGGGTCCAGGAGCTCCTATAATTCACCCCTCCACTTT
TRBD2 TRBJ2-1 TRBV7-6 NA CASSRTGGAGEQFF TGTGCCAGCAGCCGGACCGGGGGGGCGGGTGAGCAGTTCTTC
NA TRBJ2-1 TRBV19 NA CASSIVRGRGIYNEQFF TGTGCCAGTAGTATAGTAAGGGGCAGGGGAATCTACAATGAGCAGTTCTTC
NA TRBJ2-2 TRBV6-5 NA CAQNRRAGDTGELFF TGTGCCCAGAATAGAAGGGCAGGGGACACCGGGGAGCTGTTTTTT
NA TRBJ1-2 TRBV12-3/TRBV12-4 NA CASGQVTAYGYTF TGTGCCAGCGGCCAGGTGACCGCGTATGGCTACACCTTC
TRBD2 TRBJ2-2 TRBV12-5 NA CASGLSPTVSGVLNTGELFF TGTGCTAGTGGTTTGTCCCCGACGGTGAGCGGGGTGCTTAACACCGGGGAGCTGTTTTTT
NA TRBJ1-5 TRBV18 NA CASSPQGINQPQHF TGTGCCAGCTCACCACAGGGGATCAATCAGCCCCAGCATTTT
NA TRBJ2-1 TRBV24-1 NA CATSDPAGGLSSYNEQFF TGTGCCACCAGTGATCCTGCAGGGGGGTTAAGCTCCTACAATGAGCAGTTCTTC
TRBD2 TRBJ2-3 TRBV6-2/TRBV6-3 once CASSYAGGRDTQYF TGTGCCAGCAGTTACGCGGGGGGGCGGGATACGCAGTATTTT
TRBD1 TRBJ2-7 TRBV6-2/TRBV6-3 NA CASSTPGQGFDEQYF TGTGCCAGCAGTACCCCAGGACAGGGCTTTGACGAGCAGTACTTC
NA TRBJ1-2 TRBV5-5 once CASSSLPRGDSGGYTF TGTGCCAGCAGCTCGCTACCCAGGGGAGATTCGGGGGGCTACACCTTC
NA TRBJ2-3 TRBV19 NA CASSIGSVFSTDTQYF TGTGCCAGTAGTATAGGAAGCGTATTTAGCACAGATACGCAGTATTTT
TRBD1 TRBJ2-1 TRBV7-9 few CASSLEGQGYNEQFF TGTGCCAGCAGCTTAGAGGGACAGGGATACAATGAGCAGTTCTTC
TRBD1 TRBJ1-2 TRBV2 NA CASSGDRGLGGYTF TGTGCCAGCAGTGGGGACAGGGGGCTAGGCGGCTACACCTTC
NA TRBJ2-2 TRBV19 NA CASSIGRVGTGELFF TGTGCCAGTAGTATAGGGAGGGTCGGCACCGGGGAGCTGTTTTTT
NA TRBJ2-5 TRBV5-1 NA CASTPGETQYF TGTGCCAGCACCCCGGGGGAGACCCAGTACTTC
NA TRBJ1-1 TRBV27 NA CASRAQGGTEAFF TGTGCCAGCCGAGCCCAGGGCGGAACTGAAGCTTTCTTT
NA TRBJ2-5 TRBV24-1 NA CATSDIGTRETQYF TGTGCCACCAGTGATATTGGCACCAGAGAGACCCAGTACTTC
TRBD1 TRBJ1-6 TRBV7-8 NA CASSPGQGAAPLHF TGTGCCAGCAGCCCGGGACAGGGGGCGGCACCCCTCCACTTT
NA TRBJ1-1 TRBV12-3/TRBV12-4 few CASSLYSNTEAFF TGTGCCAGCAGTCTATATTCGAACACTGAAGCTTTCTTT
NA TRBJ1-1 TRBV27 NA CASSLWGESVEAFF TGTGCCAGCAGTTTATGGGGGGAATCAGTTGAAGCTTTCTTT
NA TRBJ1-2 TRBV15 NA CATSRDRWRVGDPGYTF TGTGCCACCAGCAGAGATCGATGGAGGGTCGGAGATCCCGGCTACACCTTC
NA TRBJ2-1 TRBV4-1 NA CASSQEGSRINEQFF TGCGCCAGCAGCCAAGAAGGATCTAGGATCAATGAGCAGTTCTTC
NA TRBJ1-6 TRBV19 few CASNDRGNSPLHF TGTGCCAGTAATGACCGGGGAAATTCACCCCTCCACTTT
NA TRBJ2-5 TRBV12-3/TRBV12-4 NA CASSLRETQYF TGTGCCAGCAGTTTGAGGGAGACCCAGTACTTC
NA TRBJ1-1 TRBV7-2 NA CASSLGRGNTEAFF TGTGCCAGCAGCTTAGGCAGGGGAAACACTGAAGCTTTCTTT
TRBD1 TRBJ1-5 TRBV4-3 NA CASSQDLGTGSQPQHF TGCGCCAGCAGCCAAGATTTAGGGACAGGGAGTCAGCCCCAGCATTTT
NA TRBJ1-5 TRBV7-8 few CASSFNRDQPQHF TGTGCCAGCAGCTTTAACAGGGATCAGCCCCAGCATTTT